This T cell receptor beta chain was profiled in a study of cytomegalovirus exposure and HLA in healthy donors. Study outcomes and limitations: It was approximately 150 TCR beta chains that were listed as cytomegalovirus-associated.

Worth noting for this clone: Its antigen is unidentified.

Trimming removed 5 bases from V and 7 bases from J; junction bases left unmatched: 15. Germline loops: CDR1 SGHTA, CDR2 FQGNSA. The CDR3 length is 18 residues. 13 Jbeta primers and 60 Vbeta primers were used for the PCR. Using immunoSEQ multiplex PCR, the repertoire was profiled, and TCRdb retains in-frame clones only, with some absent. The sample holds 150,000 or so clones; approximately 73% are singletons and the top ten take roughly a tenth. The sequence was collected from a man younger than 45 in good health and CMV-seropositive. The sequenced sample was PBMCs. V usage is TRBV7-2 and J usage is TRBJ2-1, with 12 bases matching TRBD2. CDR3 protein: CASSLRPQGLAGRNEQFF. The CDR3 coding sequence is TGTGCCAGCAGCCTTCGACCCCAAGGACTAGCGGGAAGGAATGAGCAGTTCTTC.